This is a list of T cell receptor beta chains from one sample in a study of T cell changes during pregnancy in multiple sclerosis. Assay used: immunoSEQ multiplex PCR; TCRdb lists only in-frame clones, some missing. This table has some 60,000 clones, more than 85% appearing once. Source: CD4+ T cells from peripheral blood mononuclear cells, taken in the third trimester of pregnancy. The receptors shown here come from a female donor with multiple sclerosis, enrolled in a pregnancy study. Each CDR3 is given with its conserved first and last residue. D genes are given only for firm matches. Only part of the rows carry a size: once, few, many, or a class if the clone is expanded.

V: TRBV7-2; D: TRBD1; length: 19; size: .; J: TRBJ1-2; CDR3: CASKVSVVDLQGAGYGYTF; DNA: TGTGCCAGCAAAGTATCCGTGGTGGATTTACAGGGGGCGGGGTATGGCTACACCTTC
V: TRBV5-1; D: .; length: 14; size: once; J: TRBJ1-1; CDR3: CASTTSGGGHEAFF; DNA: TGCGCCAGCACCACATCGGGAGGGGGACATGAAGCTTTCTTT
V: TRBV2; D: TRBD1; length: 13; size: .; J: TRBJ1-5; CDR3: CASRGQGDQPQHF; DNA: TGTGCCAGCAGGGGACAGGGAGATCAGCCCCAGCATTTT
V: TRBV7-9; D: .; length: 15; size: .; J: TRBJ2-7; CDR3: CASSSLGGVSYEQYF; DNA: TGTGCCAGCAGCTCCCTTGGAGGGGTAAGCTACGAGCAGTACTTC
V: TRBV7-9; D: .; length: 16; size: .; J: TRBJ1-1; CDR3: CASSPRRGNRATEAFF; DNA: TGTGCCAGCAGCCCAAGACGGGGTAACAGGGCCACTGAAGCTTTCTTT
V: TRBV19; D: .; length: 13; size: once; J: TRBJ1-2; CDR3: CASSIEQEYGYTF; DNA: TGTGCCAGTAGTATAGAACAGGAGTATGGCTACACCTTC
V: TRBV9; D: TRBD1; length: 14; size: .; J: TRBJ2-7; CDR3: CASSLGQSTYEQYF; DNA: TGTGCCAGCAGCCTGGGACAGTCGACCTACGAGCAGTACTTC
V: TRBV6-1; D: .; length: 15; size: .; J: TRBJ1-3; CDR3: CASSEYPGARNTIYF; DNA: TGTGCCAGCAGTGAATATCCAGGGGCTCGGAACACCATATATTTT
V: TRBV2; D: .; length: 14; size: .; J: TRBJ2-1; CDR3: CASSEGRANIEQFF; DNA: TGTGCCAGCAGTGAAGGCAGGGCCAATATTGAGCAGTTCTTC
V: TRBV19; D: .; length: 13; size: .; J: TRBJ1-4; CDR3: CASSRQGTEKLFF; DNA: TGTGCCAGTAGCCGGCAGGGGACGGAAAAACTGTTTTTT
V: TRBV7-3; D: .; length: 13; size: .; J: TRBJ1-2; CDR3: CASSSSGLGGYTF; DNA: TGTGCCAGCAGCTCCTCGGGACTGGGGGGCTACACCTTC
V: TRBV7-2; D: .; length: 13; size: .; J: TRBJ1-2; CDR3: CASSPLDGGGYTF; DNA: TGTGCCAGCAGCCCCTTGGACGGCGGGGGCTACACCTTC
V: TRBV19; D: .; length: 14; size: .; J: TRBJ1-2; CDR3: CASSTRSANYGYTF; DNA: TGTGCCAGTAGTACCCGGTCCGCTAACTATGGCTACACCTTC
V: TRBV7-2; D: .; length: 14; size: .; J: TRBJ1-2; CDR3: CASSLGRQSYGYTF; DNA: TGTGCCAGCAGCTTAGGGAGACAGAGCTATGGCTACACCTTC
V: TRBV18; D: TRBD1; length: 14; size: .; J: TRBJ1-4; CDR3: CASSPDRLNEKLFF; DNA: TGTGCCAGCTCACCGGACAGGCTGAATGAAAAACTGTTTTTT
V: TRBV11-2; D: .; length: 17; size: .; J: TRBJ1-4; CDR3: CASSLDPKRGVSEKLFF; DNA: TGTGCCAGCAGCTTAGATCCTAAACGGGGAGTAAGTGAAAAACTGTTTTTT
V: TRBV18; D: .; length: 16; size: .; J: TRBJ1-3; CDR3: CASSSMEGISGNTIYF; DNA: TGTGCCAGCTCATCGATGGAGGGGATCTCTGGAAACACCATATATTTT
V: TRBV10-3; D: .; length: 14; size: .; J: TRBJ2-2; CDR3: CAISESIRAGELFF; DNA: TGTGCCATCAGTGAGTCGATACGGGCCGGGGAGCTGTTTTTT
V: TRBV7-8; D: .; length: 15; size: .; J: TRBJ1-2; CDR3: CASSLEGVSNYGYTF; DNA: TGTGCCAGCAGCTTAGAGGGGGTGTCCAACTATGGCTACACCTTC
V: TRBV2; D: .; length: 13; size: .; J: TRBJ1-1; CDR3: CASRTELNTEAFF; DNA: TGTGCTAGTAGGACAGAATTGAACACTGAAGCTTTCTTT
V: TRBV4-2; D: .; length: 15; size: .; J: TRBJ2-3; CDR3: CASSLLGGHTDTQYF; DNA: TGTGCCAGCAGCCTGTTGGGGGGTCACACAGATACGCAGTATTTT
V: TRBV5-6; D: .; length: 16; size: .; J: TRBJ1-5; CDR3: CASSLLRGGENQPQHF; DNA: TGTGCCAGCAGCTTGCTCCGCGGGGGGGAGAATCAGCCCCAGCATTTT
V: TRBV11-1; D: TRBD1; length: 14; size: .; J: TRBJ2-5; CDR3: CASSIQGAGETQYF; DNA: TGTGCCAGCAGCATTCAGGGGGCGGGGGAGACCCAGTACTTC
V: TRBV6-1; D: TRBD2; length: 17; size: .; J: TRBJ2-3; CDR3: CASSDGGTSGSVDTQYF; DNA: TGTGCCAGCAGTGATGGCGGGACTAGCGGGAGTGTGGATACGCAGTATTTT
V: TRBV11-2; D: .; length: 16; size: .; J: TRBJ1-2; CDR3: CASSLTDRPLNDGYTF; DNA: TGTGCCAGCAGCTTAACGGACAGACCCTTGAATGATGGCTACACCTTC
V: TRBV25-1; D: .; length: 13; size: .; J: TRBJ1-1; CDR3: CASRGGMNTEAFF; DNA: TGTGCCAGTAGAGGCGGAATGAACACTGAAGCTTTCTTT
V: TRBV5-6; D: .; length: 14; size: .; J: TRBJ2-3; CDR3: CASSLRLPGDTQYF; DNA: TGTGCCAGCAGCTTGAGACTTCCAGGGGATACGCAGTATTTT
V: TRBV5-1; D: .; length: 15; size: few; J: TRBJ1-1; CDR3: CASSLNTGTNTEAFF; DNA: TGCGCCAGCAGCCTGAATACAGGGACGAACACTGAAGCTTTCTTT
V: TRBV7-9; D: TRBD1; length: 15; size: .; J: TRBJ2-7; CDR3: CASSGGTGSSYEQYF; DNA: TGTGCCAGCAGCGGGGGGACAGGGAGCTCCTACGAGCAGTACTTC
V: TRBV4-3; D: .; length: 15; size: .; J: TRBJ1-1; CDR3: CASSQAGKGRHEAFF; DNA: TGCGCCAGCAGCCAAGCGGGGAAGGGCAGACATGAAGCTTTCTTT
V: TRBV10-1; D: .; length: 15; size: .; J: TRBJ2-7; CDR3: CASSARDIFSYEQYF; DNA: TGCGCCAGCAGTGCCCGGGACATCTTCTCCTACGAGCAGTACTTC
V: TRBV6-1; D: TRBD2; length: 14; size: .; J: TRBJ2-3; CDR3: CASSWTSGADTQYF; DNA: TGTGCCAGCAGTTGGACTAGCGGGGCTGATACGCAGTATTTT
V: TRBV10-2; D: .; length: 14; size: .; J: TRBJ2-5; CDR3: CASSESRGQETQYF; DNA: TGCGCCAGCAGTGAGTCGAGAGGACAAGAGACCCAGTACTTC
V: TRBV5-5; D: .; length: 13; size: .; J: TRBJ2-7; CDR3: CASSLGTLNEQYF; DNA: TGTGCCAGCAGCTTGGGGACTTTAAACGAGCAGTACTTC
V: TRBV5-1; D: .; length: 13; size: .; J: TRBJ2-5; CDR3: CASSRPGEETQYF; DNA: TGCGCCAGCAGCCGTCCGGGAGAAGAGACCCAGTACTTC
V: TRBV2; D: .; length: 12; size: .; J: TRBJ1-5; CDR3: CASSGDTQPQHF; DNA: TGTGCCAGCAGTGGGGACACCCAGCCCCAGCATTTT
V: TRBV30; D: .; length: 14; size: .; J: TRBJ1-1; CDR3: CAWSGKQGNTEAFF; DNA: TGTGCCTGGAGTGGGAAACAGGGGAACACTGAAGCTTTCTTT
V: TRBV19; D: TRBD1; length: 14; size: .; J: TRBJ1-2; CDR3: CASSSQGGNYGYTF; DNA: TGTGCCAGTAGTTCGCAGGGGGGCAACTATGGCTACACCTTC
V: TRBV5-1; D: .; length: 15; size: few; J: TRBJ1-1; CDR3: CASSPREGGNTEAFF; DNA: TGCGCCAGCAGCCCCAGGGAAGGGGGGAACACTGAAGCTTTCTTT
V: TRBV18; D: TRBD2; length: 16; size: .; J: TRBJ2-2; CDR3: CASSPPRSGSTGELFF; DNA: TGTGCCAGCTCACCACCCAGGAGCGGGAGCACCGGGGAGCTGTTTTTT
V: TRBV7-9; D: .; length: 12; size: .; J: TRBJ1-5; CDR3: CASSNGGQPQHF; DNA: TGTGCCAGCAGCAACGGCGGTCAGCCCCAGCATTTT
V: TRBV5-1; D: TRBD1; length: 17; size: .; J: TRBJ2-1; CDR3: CASSSDRGPGQYNEQFF; DNA: TGCGCCAGCAGCTCAGACAGGGGGCCTGGCCAATACAATGAGCAGTTCTTC
V: TRBV7-6; D: TRBD1; length: 14; size: .; J: TRBJ1-1; CDR3: CASSQDRGNTEAFF; DNA: TGTGCCAGCAGCCAGGACAGGGGAAACACTGAAGCTTTCTTT
V: TRBV6-1; D: TRBD1; length: 14; size: .; J: TRBJ2-7; CDR3: CASSEIEGAREQYF; DNA: TGTGCCAGCAGTGAAATTGAGGGGGCGCGGGAGCAGTACTTC
V: TRBV2; D: .; length: 15; size: .; J: TRBJ1-6; CDR3: CASNIDGGSNSPLHF; DNA: TGTGCCAGTAATATAGACGGGGGATCCAATTCACCCCTCCACTTT
V: TRBV2; D: .; length: 13; size: .; J: TRBJ2-5; CDR3: CASSGASVETQYF; DNA: TGTGCCAGCAGTGGGGCGTCGGTGGAGACCCAGTACTTC